This TCR beta chain originates from a study of CD8 T cells in ankylosing spondylitis. Construction of TCR beta libraries was performed using quantitative 5'-RACE with molecular barcodes. TCRdb re-called the 5' RACE reads through MiXCR, storing one row per CDR3 protein. Of fewer than 450,000 distinct CDR3 sequences in the sample, 15% to 20% were seen once. A note on this clonotype: Antigen specificity is unknown.

Study results and caveats: Fewer than ten highly homologous variants made up a TCR beta motif that seemed to typify ankylosing spondylitis blood. Peripheral blood held disease-linked clones only at relatively low frequency, and these were CD8+. The study looked at matched synovial fluid samples from ankylosing spondylitis patients. Disease-linked clones were reported to be significantly enriched there.

This clonotype was sampled from a male donor with ankylosing spondylitis. The specimen sequenced was blood, either unsorted or a sorted T cell fraction (not recorded which).

The CDR3 sequence: CATSVIAGNEQFF. As DNA, the CDR3 is TGTGCCACCAGTGTTATAGCGGGTAATGAGCAGTTCTTC. This rearrangement joins TRBV24-1 to TRBJ2-1, with 7 bases matching TRBD2. The germline V gene encodes CDR1 KGHDR and CDR2 SFDVKD. The junction had 4 bases not matched to a gene; V was cut back by 5 bases and J by 7 bases. The CDR3 runs 13 residues.